The clone carrying this T cell receptor beta chain was seen only a few times. Its antigen remains unknown. The CDR3 contains 15 residues. CDR1 and CDR2 from the germline V gene are SGHVS and FQNEAQ. V lost 8 bases and J lost 4; bases outside the gene matches: 13. Flow cytometry had shown expanded CD8+CD57+ cells in the patients chosen for sequencing. CDR3 and TCR beta VDJ profiling relied on genomic DNA as the template. TCRdb passed the reads through MiXCR, listing each CDR3 protein once. The profile covers about 200,000 distinct CDR3 sequences, with 55% to 65% appearing a single time and about three fifths taken by the ten largest. This entry comes from a study of CD8+CD57+ T cells in acquired aplastic anemia. Study-level findings and limits: Between patients and controls, CD8+ Simpson's diversity did not vary significantly.

The gene calls are TRBV7-8 and TRBJ2-7, with TRBD1 matching 8 bases. The TCR originated in a human donor with aplastic anemia. The sequencing sample was made of sorted CD4+, CD8+, or CD8+CD57+ T cells (not recorded which) from PBMCs. CDR3 region: CASLPRDRMFYEQYF. The CDR3 DNA reads TGTGCCAGCCTTCCCCGGGACAGGATGTTTTACGAGCAGTACTTC. The full variable domain, its missing parts supplied by reference TRBV7-8 and TRBJ2-7, is GAGVSQSPRYKVAKRGQDVALRCDPISGHVSLFWYQQALGQGPEFLTYFQNEAQLDKSGLPSDRFFAERPEGSVSTLKIQRTQQEDSAVYLCASLPRDRMFYEQYFGPGTRLTVT.